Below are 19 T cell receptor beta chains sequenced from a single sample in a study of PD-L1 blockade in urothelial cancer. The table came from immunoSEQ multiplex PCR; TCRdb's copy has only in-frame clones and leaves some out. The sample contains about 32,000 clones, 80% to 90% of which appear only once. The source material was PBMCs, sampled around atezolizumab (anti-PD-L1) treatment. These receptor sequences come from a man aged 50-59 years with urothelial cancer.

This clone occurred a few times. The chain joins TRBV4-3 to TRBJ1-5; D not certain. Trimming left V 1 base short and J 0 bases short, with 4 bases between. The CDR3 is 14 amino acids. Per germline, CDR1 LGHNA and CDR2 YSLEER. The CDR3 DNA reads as TGCGCCAGCAGCCAAGGACATAGCAATCAGCCCCAGCATTTT. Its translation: CASSQGHSNQPQHF.

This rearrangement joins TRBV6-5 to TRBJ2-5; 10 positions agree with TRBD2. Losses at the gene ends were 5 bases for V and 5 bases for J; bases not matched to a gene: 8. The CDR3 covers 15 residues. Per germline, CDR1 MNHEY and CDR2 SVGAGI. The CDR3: CASSPGLAVPETQYF. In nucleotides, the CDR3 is TGTGCCAGCAGTCCAGGACTAGCGGTCCCCGAGACCCAGTACTTC.

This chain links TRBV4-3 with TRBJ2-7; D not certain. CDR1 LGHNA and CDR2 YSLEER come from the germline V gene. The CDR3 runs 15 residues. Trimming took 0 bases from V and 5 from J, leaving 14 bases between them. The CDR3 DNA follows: TGCGCCAGCAGCCAAGATCAAAGAGGTCGTGACGAGCAGTACTTC. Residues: CASSQDQRGRDEQYF.

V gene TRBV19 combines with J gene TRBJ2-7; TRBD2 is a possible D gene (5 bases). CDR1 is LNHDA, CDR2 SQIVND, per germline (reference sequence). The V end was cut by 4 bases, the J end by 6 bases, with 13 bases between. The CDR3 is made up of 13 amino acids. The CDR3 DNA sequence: TGTGCCAGTAGTAGGACTCCGGAAACCGAGCAGTACTTC. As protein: CASSRTPETEQYF.

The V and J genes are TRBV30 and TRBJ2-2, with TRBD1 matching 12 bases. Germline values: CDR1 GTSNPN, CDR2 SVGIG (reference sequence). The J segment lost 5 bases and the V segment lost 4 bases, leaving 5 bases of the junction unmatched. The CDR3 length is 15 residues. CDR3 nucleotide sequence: TGTGCCTGGACCCGGGACAGGGGGCGTACCGGGGAGCTGTTTTTT. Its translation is CAWTRDRGRTGELFF.

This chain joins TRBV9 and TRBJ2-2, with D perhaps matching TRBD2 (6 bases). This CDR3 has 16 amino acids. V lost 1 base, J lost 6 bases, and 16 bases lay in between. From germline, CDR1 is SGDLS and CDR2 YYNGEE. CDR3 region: CASSVSGTPTSGELFF. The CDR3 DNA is TGTGCCAGCAGCGTATCCGGGACTCCTACCTCCGGGGAGCTGTTTTTT.

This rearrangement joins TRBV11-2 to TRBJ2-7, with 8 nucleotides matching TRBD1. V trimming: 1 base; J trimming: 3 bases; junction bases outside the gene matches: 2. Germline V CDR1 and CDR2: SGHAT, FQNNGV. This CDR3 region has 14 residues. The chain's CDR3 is CASSLGTGIYEQYF. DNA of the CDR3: TGTGCCAGCAGCTTAGGGACAGGGATCTACGAGCAGTACTTC.

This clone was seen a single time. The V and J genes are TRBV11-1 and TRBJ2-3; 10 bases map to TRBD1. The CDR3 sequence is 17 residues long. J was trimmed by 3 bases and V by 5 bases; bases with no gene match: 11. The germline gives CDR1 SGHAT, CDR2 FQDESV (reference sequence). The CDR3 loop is CASSRGTGALSTDTQYF. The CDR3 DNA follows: TGTGCCAGCAGCCGGGGGACAGGGGCGCTTTCTACAGATACGCAGTATTTT.

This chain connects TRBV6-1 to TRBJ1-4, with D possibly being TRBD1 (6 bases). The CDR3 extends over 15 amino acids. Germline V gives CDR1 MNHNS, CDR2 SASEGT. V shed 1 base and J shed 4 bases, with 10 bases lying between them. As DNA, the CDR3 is TGTGCCAGCAGTGAAGGGGGAGGGGGTAATGAAAAACTGTTTTTT. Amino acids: CASSEGGGGNEKLFF.

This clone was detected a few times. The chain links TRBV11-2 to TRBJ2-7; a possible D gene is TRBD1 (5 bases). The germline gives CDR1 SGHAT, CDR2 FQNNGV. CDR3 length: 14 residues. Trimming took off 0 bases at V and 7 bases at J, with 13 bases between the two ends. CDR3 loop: CASSLDRGIREQYF. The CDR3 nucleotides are TGTGCCAGCAGCTTAGATAGGGGTATTAGGGAGCAGTACTTC.

The CDR3 coding sequence is TGTGCCACCAGTATCGGAATGGGGGGGCGGGGCAATGAGCAGTTCTTC. Translating it yields CATSIGMGGRGNEQFF. The rearrangement links TRBV19 to TRBJ2-1, with D tentatively TRBD2 (7 bases). Between the trimmed V and J ends, which lost 10 bases and 6 bases, there was a span of 25 bases. The CDR3 sequence is 16 residues long. Germline CDR1 is LNHDA and CDR2 is SQIVND (reference sequence).

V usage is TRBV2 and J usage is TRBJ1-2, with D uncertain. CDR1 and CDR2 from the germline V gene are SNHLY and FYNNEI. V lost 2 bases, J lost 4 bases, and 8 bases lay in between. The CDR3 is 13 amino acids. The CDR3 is CASSEQSLYGYTF. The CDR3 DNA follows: TGTGCCAGCAGTGAACAGTCCCTCTATGGCTACACCTTC.

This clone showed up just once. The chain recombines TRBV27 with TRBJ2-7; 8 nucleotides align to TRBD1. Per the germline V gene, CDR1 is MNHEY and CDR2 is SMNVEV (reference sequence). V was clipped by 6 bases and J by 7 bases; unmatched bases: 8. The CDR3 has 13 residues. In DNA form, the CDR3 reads TGTGCCAGCAGCCCTTGGGACAGGAAGGAGCAGTACTTC. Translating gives CASSPWDRKEQYF.

The CDR3 DNA sequence: TGTGCCAGCAGTTACCGGGGGAACATTGAGCAGTTCTTC. Protein sequence: CASSYRGNIEQFF. The rearrangement joins TRBV6-5 to TRBJ2-1; the D gene is possibly TRBD2 (6 bases). The CDR3 sequence is 13 residues long. Between the trimmed V and J ends, which lost 2 bases and 9 bases, there was a span of 11 bases. Germline loops: CDR1 MNHEY, CDR2 SVGAGI.

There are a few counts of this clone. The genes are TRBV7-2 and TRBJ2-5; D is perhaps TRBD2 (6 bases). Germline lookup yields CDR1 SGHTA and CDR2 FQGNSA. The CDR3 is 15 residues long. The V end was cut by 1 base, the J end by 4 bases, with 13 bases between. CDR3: CASSLDGRGGETQYF. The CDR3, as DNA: TGTGCCAGCAGCTTAGACGGGAGAGGCGGAGAGACCCAGTACTTC.

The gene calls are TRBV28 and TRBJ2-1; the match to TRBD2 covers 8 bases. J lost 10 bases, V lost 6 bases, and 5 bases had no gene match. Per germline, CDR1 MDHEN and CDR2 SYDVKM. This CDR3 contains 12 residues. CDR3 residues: CASRNVAGEQFF. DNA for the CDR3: TGTGCCAGCAGGAACGTAGCGGGAGAGCAGTTCTTC. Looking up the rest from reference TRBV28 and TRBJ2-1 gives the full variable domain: DVKVTQSSRYLVKRTGEKVFLECVQDMDHENMFWYRQDPGLGLRLIYFSYDVKMKEKGDIPEGYSVSREKKERFSLILESASTNQTSMYLCASRNVAGEQFFGPGTRLTVL.

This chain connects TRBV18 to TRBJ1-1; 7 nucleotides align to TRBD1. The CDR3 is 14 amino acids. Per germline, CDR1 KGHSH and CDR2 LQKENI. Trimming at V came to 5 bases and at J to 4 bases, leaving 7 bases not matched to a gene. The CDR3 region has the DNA TGTGCCAGCTCATCATACGACAGGGTCACTGAAGCTTTCTTT. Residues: CASSSYDRVTEAFF.

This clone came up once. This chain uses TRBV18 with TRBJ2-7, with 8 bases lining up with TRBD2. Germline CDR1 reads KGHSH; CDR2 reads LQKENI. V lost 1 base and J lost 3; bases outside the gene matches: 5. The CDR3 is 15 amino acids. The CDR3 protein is CASSPLPGGLYEQYF. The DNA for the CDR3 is TGTGCCAGCTCACCACTTCCGGGAGGGCTCTACGAGCAGTACTTC.

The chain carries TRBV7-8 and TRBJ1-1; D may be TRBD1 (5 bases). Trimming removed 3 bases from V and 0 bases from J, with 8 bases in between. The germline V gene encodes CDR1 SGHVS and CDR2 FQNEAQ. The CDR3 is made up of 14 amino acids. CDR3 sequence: CASSLTAMNTEAFF. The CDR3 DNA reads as TGTGCCAGCAGCTTGACAGCTATGAACACTGAAGCTTTCTTT.